Below, one T cell receptor beta chain is given with its context. Data came from immunoSEQ multiplex PCR; TCRdb stores just in-frame clones and leaves some out. The sample consists of just over 150,000 clones, approximately 90% of them appearing once. The entry originates in a study of control samples from healthy donors and cancer patients. Trimming cost V 3 bases and J 6 bases, with 11 bases left between them. Looked up from germline, CDR1 is MGHRA and CDR2 is YSYEKL. The CDR3 has 13 residues. The source is a man under 40 in good health. The rearrangement links TRBV4-1 to TRBJ1-1; D gene unclear. The sequenced sample consisted of blood. The CDR3 DNA is TGCGCCAGCAGCCAGGGTTCTAACGCTGAAGCTTTCTTT. Translated: CASSQGSNAEAFF.